This T cell receptor beta chain was recorded in a study of CD4 and CD8 cells across lung adenocarcinoma regions. The junction had 5 bases not matched to a gene; V was cut back by 2 bases and J by 9 bases. The CDR3 length is 14 residues. TCRdb processed the PCR reads anew with MiXCR; each CDR3 protein has one entry. The sample gives approximately 5,000 distinct CDR3 sequences, roughly 60% of which show up once; 16% is in the top ten. The chain employs TRBV12-3 or TRBV12-4 and TRBJ2-2; TRBD2 aligns across 8 bases. This receptor was taken from a male donor with lung adenocarcinoma. The CD4 and CD8 labels of this study may be unreliable. The sample consisted of CD4+ T cells from the center of a lung tumor. DNA of the CDR3: TGTGCCAGCAGTTTAACGGGAGGGACCAGGGAGCTGTTTTTT. Amino acid sequence: CASSLTGGTRELFF.